These 17 T cell receptor beta chains were sequenced from one sample in a study of Graves' ophthalmopathy and Graves' hyperthyroidism. TCR beta CDR3 regions were amplified from RNA transcripts. After a first-round RT-PCR with HTBI primers, a second-round multiplex PCR was run. From the multiplex PCR reads, TCRdb called clonotypes with MiXCR, one entry per CDR3 protein. This table holds 680,000 or so distinct CDR3 sequences, 22% found once. Specimen: peripheral blood. The receptors here all came from a woman in her late teens or twenties with stable Graves' hyperthyroidism. Some clones in this sample may be carry-over from other donors' samples.

This clonotype was seen at least ten times. The rearrangement links TRBV19 to TRBJ2-2; D is possibly TRBD1 or TRBD2 (6 bases each). This CDR3 is built from 12 residues. Trimming took off 5 bases at V and 10 bases at J, with 11 bases between the two ends. Looked up from germline, CDR1 is LNHDA and CDR2 is SQIVND (reference sequence). CDR3 protein: CASSLGGQELFF. CDR3 in DNA: TGTGCCAGTAGTTTGGGGGGACAGGAGCTGTTTTTT.

This clonotype was observed a few times. This may stem from a read error, because a much larger clone lies one nucleotide away. The CDR3 here is CVSSPRDVTYEQYF. CDR3 DNA: TGTGTCAGCAGTCCGAGGGACGTAACCTACGAGCAGTACTTC. The rearrangement uses TRBV27 and TRBJ2-7; TRBD1 or TRBD2 may be the D gene (5 bases each). CDR1 and CDR2 from the germline V gene are MNHEY and SMNVEV (reference sequence). CDR3 length: 14 residues.

This clonotype was found many times. The gene calls are TRBV5-1 and TRBJ1-5; no definite D call. Germline V CDR1 and CDR2: SGHRS, YFSETQ. The CDR3 is made up of 13 amino acids. Trimming cost V 0 bases and J 6 bases, with 7 bases left between them. The CDR3 protein is CASSLEGSQPQHF. CDR3 sequence (DNA): TGCGCCAGCAGCTTGGAAGGCAGTCAGCCCCAGCATTTT. The variable domain in full, with the rest retrieved from reference TRBV5-1 and TRBJ1-5, is KAGVTQTPRYLIKTRGQQVTLSCSPISGHRSVSWYQQTPGQGLQFLFEYFSETQRNKGNFPGRFSGRQFSNSRSEMNVSTLELGDSALYLCASSLEGSQPQHFGDGTRLSIL.

This clonotype appeared a few times. The V gene is TRBV5-1, the J gene TRBJ1-3; D possibly corresponds to TRBD1 (5 bases). The CDR3 runs to 15 residues. Germline V gives CDR1 SGHRS, CDR2 YFSETQ. V lost 1 base and J 0 bases, leaving 8 bases between the germline ends. The CDR3 loop is CASSLTGLSGNTIYF. The CDR3 bases are TGCGCCAGCAGCTTGACAGGCCTCTCTGGAAACACCATATATTTT.

This clonotype has a single count. CDR3 loop: CASSQDRWTEAFF. As DNA, the CDR3 is TGTGCCAGCAGCCAAGATCGGTGGACTGAAGCTTTCTTT. This chain joins TRBV14 and TRBJ1-1; D is uncertain. This CDR3 has 13 residues. Germline loops: CDR1 SGHDN, CDR2 FVKESK. V was pared by 0 bases and J by 5 bases, with 7 bases between. Together with reference TRBV14 and TRBJ1-1, the CDR3 gives the full variable domain: EAGVTQFPSHSVIEKGQTVTLRCDPISGHDNLYWYRRVMGKEIKFLLHFVKESKQDESGMPNNRFLAERTGGTYSTLKVQPAELEDSGVYFCASSQDRWTEAFFGQGTRLTVV.

This clonotype was seen more than once but under ten times. V usage is TRBV28 and J usage is TRBJ2-7; 16 nucleotides match TRBD2. CDR1 and CDR2 from the germline V gene are MDHEN and SYDVKM. The CDR3 consists of 17 residues. J lost 0 bases, V lost 6 bases, and 5 bases had no gene match. The CDR3 loop reads CASSAGLAGGISYEQYF. The CDR3 DNA follows: TGTGCCAGCAGCGCGGGACTAGCGGGAGGGATCTCCTACGAGCAGTACTTC. Looking up the rest from reference TRBV28 and TRBJ2-7 gives the full variable domain: DVKVTQSSRYLVKRTGEKVFLECVQDMDHENMFWYRQDPGLGLRLIYFSYDVKMKEKGDIPEGYSVSREKKERFSLILESASTNQTSMYLCASSAGLAGGISYEQYFGPGTRLTVT.

In this sample, this clonotype turned up many times. The genes are TRBV19 and TRBJ2-2, with TRBD2 as a possible D gene (6 bases). V was trimmed by 3 bases and J by 2 bases, leaving 7 bases between them. CDR1 and CDR2 from the germline V gene are LNHDA and SQIVND (reference sequence). This CDR3 spans 14 amino acids. The CDR3 loop reads CASSMGGNTGELFF. CDR3 in DNA: TGTGCCAGTAGTATGGGGGGTAACACCGGGGAGCTGTTTTTT.

This clonotype was detected a few times. V gene TRBV6-5 combines with J gene TRBJ2-7; D is perhaps TRBD2 (5 bases). V was clipped by 2 bases and J by 2 bases, with 13 bases between them. CDR3 length: 15 amino acids. Per the germline V gene, CDR1 is MNHEY and CDR2 is SVGAGI. DNA of the CDR3: TGTGCCAGCAGTTACGCGGGCCCCAGTGCCTACGAGCAGTACTTC. Its protein product is CASSYAGPSAYEQYF.

The V and J genes are TRBV29-1 and TRBJ1-5; 8 positions agree with TRBD1. J gave up 5 bases and V 4 bases, and 4 bases lay outside the gene matches. This CDR3 has 13 residues. CDR1 and CDR2 (germline): SQVTM, ANQGSEA. CDR3 DNA: TGCAGCGTTGCAGGGGGCAGAGATCAGCCCCAGCATTTT. Translated, it gives CSVAGGRDQPQHF.

This clonotype was recorded many times. This sequence joins TRBV12-3 or TRBV12-4 and TRBJ1-6; 7 positions agree with TRBD1. Trimming took 7 bases from V and 6 from J; bases not matched to a gene: 9. The CDR3 has 15 residues. The CDR3 DNA reads as TGTGCCAGCAAGGAGGAGGGGGCTCGTAATTCACCCCTCCACTTT. This codes for CASKEEGARNSPLHF.

This clonotype was picked up a small number of times. The gene calls are TRBV25-1 and TRBJ2-5; 7 bases map to TRBD1. The CDR3 extends over 18 amino acids. Trimming at V came to 2 bases and at J to 5 bases, leaving 17 bases not matched to a gene. Germline V gene data show CDR1 as MGHDK and CDR2 as SYGVNS. The CDR3 loop is CASSELQTTRQGRETQYF. Written as DNA, the CDR3 is TGTGCCAGCAGTGAACTCCAAACAACACGACAGGGAAGGGAGACCCAGTACTTC.

The table lists this clonotype with a few counts. The gene calls are TRBV27 and TRBJ2-2; tentative D call: TRBD2 (6 bases). The CDR3 length is 17 residues. Germline CDR1 and CDR2: MNHEY and SMNVEV (reference sequence). Trimming took 7 bases from V and 0 from J, leaving 18 bases between them. The CDR3 reads CASTRKMGGANTGELFF. The DNA for the CDR3 is TGTGCCAGCACTAGGAAAATGGGCGGGGCGAACACCGGGGAGCTGTTTTTT.

This clonotype was detected ten times or more. The CDR3, as DNA: TGCGCCAGCAGCCAATCCGGGAACCAAGAGACCCAGTACTTC. It is translated as CASSQSGNQETQYF. The rearrangement uses TRBV4-1 and TRBJ2-5, with D possibly TRBD2 on 5 matching bases. This CDR3 is built from 14 residues. Trimming left V 2 bases short and J 0 bases short, with 7 bases between. CDR1 MGHRA and CDR2 YSYEKL come from the germline V gene.

For this clonotype: This may stem from a read error, because a much larger clone lies one nucleotide away. The V and J genes are TRBV6-1 and TRBJ1-1; 7 nucleotides match TRBD1. From germline, CDR1 is MNHNS and CDR2 SASEGT. The CDR3 extends over 13 amino acids. CDR3 protein: CASSPKQGNESFF. In DNA form, the CDR3 reads TGTGCCAGCAGTCCCAAACAGGGGAATGAATCTTTCTTT.

This clonotype came up many times. The J gene is TRBJ1-5, the V gene TRBV7-9; no firm D call. The CDR3 has 13 amino acids. Germline V lookup: CDR1 SEHNR, CDR2 FQNEAQ (reference sequence). The V gene lost 5 bases and the J gene lost 7 bases, with 12 bases spanning the gap. CDR3 coding DNA: TGTGCCAGCAGCCCAACATTGGAGCAGCCCCAGCATTTT. Amino acids: CASSPTLEQPQHF.

Only a few counts were recorded for this clonotype. The gene calls are TRBV20-1 and TRBJ2-5; D may match TRBD1 or TRBD2 (5 bases each). Germline V gives CDR1 DFQATT, CDR2 SNEGSKA (reference sequence). The length of the CDR3 is 14 residues. V lost 1 base to trimming and J lost 6 bases, with 15 bases between them. The CDR3 region has the DNA TGCAGTGCTAGAGTGGGGGAACTTCGGAAGACCCAGTACTTC. It yields the protein CSARVGELRKTQYF.

At least ten counts were recorded for this clonotype. The chain is built from TRBV29-1 and TRBJ2-7, with D possibly TRBD1 on 5 matching bases. The CDR3 runs to 16 residues. Germline assignment: CDR1 SQVTM and CDR2 ANQGSEA. The ends were cut back, 7 bases at V and 5 bases at J, with 27 bases in the middle. CDR3 sequence (DNA): TGCAGCGCTCACCACCTACGAGCCCAGGGCTGGGACGAGCAGTACTTC. It codes for CSAHHLRAQGWDEQYF.